The 32 T cell receptor beta chains below were found in one sample sequenced in a study of cytomegalovirus exposure and HLA in healthy donors. PCR was performed using 60 Vbeta and 13 Jbeta primers. Clones were sequenced by immunoSEQ multiplex PCR, and TCRdb holds only the in-frame ones, with some missing. The sample contains under 250,000 clones, approximately 78% of which appear only once. Sequencing was carried out using PBMCs. The receptors derive from a woman aged 40 to 49 in good health and CMV-seronegative.

This rearrangement joins TRBV7-6 to TRBJ2-7, with D unresolved. Germline values: CDR1 SGHVS, CDR2 FNYEAQ. Trimming cost V 5 bases and J 6 bases, with 14 bases left between them. The CDR3 is 13 residues long. The CDR3 reads CASSLGRVGEQYF. The DNA for the CDR3 is TGTGCCAGCAGCCTAGGCCGGGTGGGCGAGCAGTACTTC.

The rearrangement uses TRBV5-8 and TRBJ2-3, with 7 bases lining up with TRBD2. The CDR3 length is 16 residues. With 2 bases clipped from V and 3 bases from J, the junction kept 9 bases outside the gene matches. CDR1 is SGHTS and CDR2 is YDEGEE in the germline V gene. The CDR3 bases are TGTGCCAGCAGCTTTGGGAGGGAGCTGGTAACAGATACGCAGTATTTT. Protein sequence: CASSFGRELVTDTQYF.

DNA of the CDR3: TGTGCCAGCAGCATTAGCGGGAGTTTAGCCGGGGAGCTGTTTTTT. Translating gives CASSISGSLAGELFF. The rearrangement uses TRBV7-6 and TRBJ2-2; 9 bases are a match to TRBD2. The V and J ends lost 5 bases and 6 bases, in that order; junction bases with no gene match: 7. The CDR3 loop spans 15 amino acids. Germline values: CDR1 SGHVS, CDR2 FNYEAQ.

The CDR3 nucleotides read TGCGCCAGCAGTGATTACAGGGGGTCCACTGAAGCTTTCTTT. It encodes CASSDYRGSTEAFF. This chain links TRBV10-1 with TRBJ1-1; 8 bases are a match to TRBD1. The CDR3 totals 14 residues. The germline V gene encodes CDR1 WNHNN and CDR2 SYGVQD (reference sequence). J was trimmed by 4 bases and V by 3 bases; bases with no gene match: 4.

The chain recombines TRBV27 with TRBJ2-7; 8 bases line up with TRBD2. The length of the CDR3 is 15 residues. Per the germline V gene, CDR1 is MNHEY and CDR2 is SMNVEV (reference sequence). J was trimmed by 3 bases and V by 4 bases; bases with no gene match: 8. CDR3 sequence: CASSSIGLAGYEQYF. The CDR3 DNA is TGTGCCAGCAGTTCCATCGGACTAGCAGGCTACGAGCAGTACTTC.

V gene TRBV7-3 combines with J gene TRBJ1-2, with TRBD1 identical over 7 bases. This CDR3 has 13 amino acids. J lost 6 bases, V lost 4 bases, and 5 bases had no gene match. The V gene's germline CDR1 is SGHTA and CDR2 FQGTGA. CDR3 nucleotides: TGTGCCAGCAGCTCGGCAGGGGGTAATGGCTACACCTTC. It translates to CASSSAGGNGYTF.

The chain links TRBV21-1 to TRBJ1-4; the table names TRBD1, a call not compared with the DNA. TRBV21-1 represents a pseudogene. The length of the CDR3 is 18 residues. The CDR3 loop is CASSIQPRGTGAIGKLFF. For the CDR3, the DNA is TGTGCCAGCAGCATTCAACCCCGCGGGACAGGGGCGATTGGAAAACTGTTTTTT.

The chain carries TRBV18 and TRBJ2-7, with 8 bases lining up with TRBD1. Germline assignment: CDR1 KGHSH and CDR2 LQKENI. Trimming took 6 bases from V and 7 from J; bases not matched to a gene: 11. The CDR3 is made up of 14 amino acids. The CDR3 DNA reads as TGTGCCAGCTCCCGGACAGGGAAAGCTGGAGAGCAGTACTTC. Its protein product is CASSRTGKAGEQYF.

This chain uses TRBV5-1 with TRBJ1-3; tentative D call: TRBD1 (5 bases). Germline V gives CDR1 SGHRS, CDR2 YFSETQ. Trimming shortened V by 4 bases and J by 8 bases, and 13 bases separated the two germline ends. There are 13 residues in the CDR3. CDR3 region: CASSLQGGDTIYF. CDR3 bases: TGCGCCAGCAGCCTCCAGGGAGGTGACACCATATATTTT.

Regarding this clone: This sample includes further DNA sequences coding for the same CDR3. The chain combines TRBV28 with TRBJ2-2, with a tentative D call TRBD1 (5 bases). Germline V gene lookup returns CDR1 MDHEN and CDR2 SYDVKM. The CDR3 sequence is 15 residues long. V shed 5 bases and J shed 3 bases, with 13 bases lying between them. The CDR3, as DNA: TGTGCCAGCAGTCAGGGTTTTTTTGACACCGGGGAGCTGTTTTTT. It codes for CASSQGFFDTGELFF.

V gene TRBV11-2 combines with J gene TRBJ1-5; a weak D match, TRBD1 (6 bases). Trimming shortened V by 1 base and J by 6 bases, and 13 bases separated the two germline ends. This CDR3 is built from 15 residues. Per the germline V gene, CDR1 is SGHAT and CDR2 is FQNNGV. This CDR3 is CASSLATGLGQPQHF. CDR3 bases: TGTGCCAGCAGCTTAGCTACAGGGTTGGGTCAGCCCCAGCATTTT.

This chain connects TRBV7-9 to TRBJ2-5, with 12 nucleotides matching TRBD1. The germline gives CDR1 SEHNR, CDR2 FQNEAQ (reference sequence). V was clipped by 8 bases and J by 5 bases; unmatched bases: 9. The CDR3 has 15 amino acids. The CDR3 loop reads CASSPAGTGGETQYF. The CDR3 DNA sequence: TGTGCCAGCTCTCCAGCAGGGACAGGGGGCGAGACCCAGTACTTC.

This chain uses TRBV2 with TRBJ2-7, with a weak D call TRBD2 (6 bases). CDR3 length equals 15 residues. V lost 7 bases, J lost 0 bases, and 16 bases lay in between. CDR1 is SNHLY, CDR2 FYNNEI, per germline. The CDR3: CASKGRGFNSYEQYF. The CDR3 nucleotides are TGTGCCAGCAAAGGGCGGGGCTTTAACTCCTACGAGCAGTACTTC.

This sequence joins TRBV2 and TRBJ1-5, with a tentative D call TRBD1 (6 bases). CDR1 is SNHLY, CDR2 FYNNEI, per germline. Trimming removed 6 bases from V and 0 bases from J, with 12 bases in between. The CDR3 runs to 15 residues. The CDR3 spells CASRTGTYSNQPQHF. The CDR3 bases are TGTGCCAGCAGGACCGGGACATATAGCAATCAGCCCCAGCATTTT.

This clone was seen just once. This sequence joins TRBV4-1 and TRBJ1-3; 8 nucleotides agree with TRBD1. CDR1 is MGHRA and CDR2 is YSYEKL in the germline V gene. V shed 4 bases, J shed 0 bases, and the junction held 2 bases outside the gene matches. The CDR3 contains 15 residues. The CDR3 loop is CASSRTGLSGNTIYF. CDR3 DNA sequence: TGCGCCAGCAGCCGGACAGGGCTCTCTGGAAACACCATATATTTT.

This chain links TRBV6-1 with TRBJ2-4; 8 positions match TRBD1. The V and J ends lost 1 base and 0 bases, in that order; junction bases with no gene match: 5. The CDR3 loop spans 17 amino acids. CDR1 is MNHNS, CDR2 SASEGT, per germline. The CDR3 nucleotides are TGTGCCAGCAGTGAAGGGACAGGGACACCAGCCAAAAACATTCAGTACTTC. This sequence encodes CASSEGTGTPAKNIQYF.

The chain carries TRBV6-1 and TRBJ1-6, with 7 bases lining up with TRBD1. CDR1 and CDR2 (germline): MNHNS, SASEGT. V lost 6 bases and J lost 6; bases outside the gene matches: 8. This CDR3 spans 15 amino acids. The CDR3 region is CASREVDRTNSPLHF. The CDR3 DNA is TGTGCCAGCAGGGAGGTGGACAGGACTAATTCACCCCTCCACTTT.

This clone was picked up one time. The chain combines TRBV5-1 with TRBJ2-5; 11 bases are shared with TRBD2. CDR1 and CDR2 (germline): SGHRS, YFSETQ. CDR3 size: 18 residues. Trimming removed 4 bases from V and 1 base from J; junction bases left unmatched: 12. The CDR3 DNA reads as TGCGCCAGCAGCCCTGGACTAGCGGGTCCCCGGGGCCAAGAGACCCAGTACTTC. Protein product: CASSPGLAGPRGQETQYF.

The genes are TRBV9 and TRBJ2-3, with 8 positions matching TRBD2. The CDR3 covers 15 residues. Germline V lookup: CDR1 SGDLS, CDR2 YYNGEE. After removal of 4 bases from V and 1 base from J, the junction contained 5 bases not matched to a gene. CDR3 nucleotide sequence: TGTGCCAGCAGCATAGCGGGATCCCGCACAGATACGCAGTATTTT. It specifies CASSIAGSRTDTQYF.

The V call is TRBV7-2, the J call TRBJ2-1; 7 bases agree with TRBD2. After removal of 3 bases from V and 5 bases from J, the junction contained 7 bases not matched to a gene. Per germline, CDR1 SGHTA and CDR2 FQGNSA. CDR3 length: 15 amino acids. CDR3 loop: CASSFEERDNNEQFF. The CDR3 DNA follows: TGTGCCAGCAGCTTTGAGGAGCGGGATAACAATGAGCAGTTCTTC.

This clone was observed a few times. The chain recombines TRBV7-9 with TRBJ1-2, with D unclear. Germline loops: CDR1 SEHNR, CDR2 FQNEAQ (reference sequence). The CDR3 has 13 amino acids. Trimming removed 5 bases from V and 3 bases from J, with 10 bases in between. The CDR3 sequence is CASSIDTDYGYTF. The CDR3 nucleotides read TGTGCCAGCAGCATTGACACCGACTATGGCTACACCTTC.

V usage is TRBV19 and J usage is TRBJ2-5; 11 bases are a match to TRBD1. Trimming cost V 6 bases and J 2 bases; bases outside gene matches: 5. This CDR3 has 15 residues. Germline CDR1 LNHDA, CDR2 SQIVND (reference sequence). The DNA of the CDR3 is TGTGCCAGTAGCCGGGGACAGGGGGTACAAGAGACCCAGTACTTC. Protein sequence: CASSRGQGVQETQYF.

This clone appeared a few times. This sequence joins TRBV30 and TRBJ2-1; TRBD2 aligns across 9 bases. Losses at the gene ends were 3 bases for V and 2 bases for J; bases not matched to a gene: 5. Germline values: CDR1 GTSNPN, CDR2 SVGIG (reference sequence). CDR3 length: 15 amino acids. The CDR3 protein is CAWRSSGGTYNEQFF. The DNA for the CDR3 is TGTGCCTGGAGATCCAGCGGGGGGACCTACAATGAGCAGTTCTTC. Full variable domain (outside the CDR3, taken from reference TRBV30 and TRBJ2-1): SQTIHQWPATLVQPVGSPLSLECTVEGTSNPNLYWYRQAAGRGLQLLFYSVGIGQISSEVPQNLSASRPQDRQFILSSKKLLLSDSGFYLCAWRSSGGTYNEQFFGPGTRLTVL.

This clone appeared a single time. The rearrangement links TRBV19 to TRBJ2-7; possibly TRBD1 for D (5 bases). Germline CDR1 LNHDA, CDR2 SQIVND (reference sequence). The CDR3 extends over 14 amino acids. Between the trimmed V and J ends, which lost 7 bases and 2 bases, there was a span of 15 bases. The CDR3: CASTDPGSAYEQYF. DNA for the CDR3: TGTGCCAGTACCGATCCAGGGTCTGCCTACGAGCAGTACTTC.

In this sample, this clone turned up once. CDR3: CASSDSAEGYGYTF. The DNA of the CDR3 is TGTGCCAGCAGTGACTCAGCGGAGGGCTATGGCTACACCTTC. V usage is TRBV2 and J usage is TRBJ1-2, with D unclear. V was pared by 3 bases and J by 4 bases, with 12 bases between. This CDR3 is 14 amino acids long. CDR1 and CDR2 (germline): SNHLY, FYNNEI.

The chain is built from TRBV6-5 and TRBJ2-7; 11 bases line up with TRBD2. Germline V CDR1 and CDR2: MNHEY, SVGAGI. Unmatched junction bases numbered 6, after V lost 6 bases and J lost 2 bases. This CDR3 has 15 residues. The CDR3 here is CASRGGLADPYEQYF. The CDR3, as DNA: TGTGCCAGCAGGGGGGGACTAGCGGACCCCTACGAGCAGTACTTC.

The chain is built from TRBV28 and TRBJ1-2; D remains ambiguous. The germline CDR1 and CDR2 sequences are MDHEN and SYDVKM. Trimming stripped 3 bases from V and 2 bases from J, with 7 bases between. This CDR3 is 13 amino acids long. CDR3 amino acids: CASSFGLNYGYTF. CDR3 nucleotides: TGTGCCAGCAGTTTTGGGCTAAACTATGGCTACACCTTC.

The chain is built from TRBV28 and TRBJ2-7; D call uncertain. CDR3 length: 14 amino acids. CDR1 and CDR2 from the germline V gene are MDHEN and SYDVKM. Trimming took 2 bases from V and 1 from J, leaving 9 bases between them. The DNA of the CDR3 is TGTGCCAGCAGTTTAGGTCGGGTGTCCTACGAGCAGTACTTC. Its protein product is CASSLGRVSYEQYF.

V gene TRBV29-1 combines with J gene TRBJ1-1; D gene unclear. Germline lookup yields CDR1 SQVTM and CDR2 ANQGSEA. CDR3 length equals 12 residues. V gave up 7 bases and J gave up 0 bases, with 9 bases separating them. CDR3 DNA: TGCAGCGGCAATAACATGAACACTGAAGCTTTCTTT. Translated: CSGNNMNTEAFF.

This clone has just a few counts. The CDR3 loop reads CASSHIHSWGQGVGAEAFF. The DNA for the CDR3 is TGCGCCAGCAGCCACATCCATAGTTGGGGACAGGGGGTCGGGGCTGAAGCTTTCTTT. V gene TRBV4-1 combines with J gene TRBJ1-1; 11 nucleotides match TRBD1. The CDR3 contains 19 residues. The V segment lost 3 bases and the J segment 6 bases; nucleotides outside the gene matches: 18. Germline assignment: CDR1 MGHRA and CDR2 YSYEKL.

The rearrangement joins TRBV4-1 to TRBJ2-7, with D tentatively TRBD1 (5 bases). The CDR3 has 12 amino acids. CDR1 MGHRA and CDR2 YSYEKL come from the germline V gene. V was cut by 5 bases and J by 4 bases, with 9 bases left in between. The chain's CDR3 is CASSGQGYEQYF. CDR3 in DNA: TGCGCCAGCAGCGGGCAGGGTTACGAGCAGTACTTC.

This chain joins TRBV18 and TRBJ1-2; tentative D call: TRBD1 (5 bases). The ends were cut back, 3 bases at V and 3 bases at J, with 14 bases in the middle. CDR3 length: 15 residues. Germline V gene lookup returns CDR1 KGHSH and CDR2 LQKENI. The chain's CDR3 is CASSPAGGEDYGYTF. For the CDR3, the DNA is TGTGCCAGCTCACCTGCCGGGGGAGAGGACTATGGCTACACCTTC.